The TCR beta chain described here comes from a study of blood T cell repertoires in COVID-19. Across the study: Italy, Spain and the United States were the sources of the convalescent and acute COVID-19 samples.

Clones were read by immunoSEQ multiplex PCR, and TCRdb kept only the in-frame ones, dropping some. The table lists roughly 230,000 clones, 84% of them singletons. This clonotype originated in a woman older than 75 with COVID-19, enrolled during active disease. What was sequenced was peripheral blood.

The CDR3 is CASRAVSLNQPQHF. The CDR3 DNA reads as TGTGCCAGCCGCGCGGTATCACTCAATCAGCCCCAGCATTTT. V is TRBV2 and J is TRBJ1-5; unclear D gene. V dropped 8 bases and J dropped 3 bases, with 14 bases sitting between them. The CDR3 has 14 residues. Germline loops: CDR1 SNHLY, CDR2 FYNNEI.